The 22 T cell receptor beta chains below were found in one sample sequenced in a study of response to subunit inactivated influenza vaccine. TCRdb reprocessed the RT-PCR reads via MiXCR and lists one record per CDR3 protein. This table has 430,000 or so distinct CDR3 sequences, roughly 11% appearing once. The input for sequencing was PBMCs from blood, taken 35 to 45 days after vaccination. These receptors were collected from a middle-aged man who received an inactivated influenza vaccine.

This clonotype was detected a few times. The junction shows a germline mismatch at one end, possibly a read error. The chain recombines TRBV7-2 with TRBJ2-1; 11 positions match TRBD1. The CDR3 runs to 15 residues. The germline CDR1 and CDR2 sequences are SGHTA and FQGNSA. The CDR3 nucleotides read TGTGCCAGCAGCCGGGACAGGGGGGAATACAATGAGCAGTCCTTC. Encoded protein: CASSRDRGEYNEQSF. Together with reference TRBV7-2 and TRBJ2-1, the CDR3 gives the full variable domain: GAGVSQSPSNKVTEKGKDVELRCDPISGHTALYWYRQSLGQGLEFLIYFQGNSAPDKSGLPSDRFSAERTGGSVSTLTIQRTQQEDSAVYLCASSRDRGEYNEQSFGPGTRLTVL.

This clonotype occurred many times. The chain's CDR3 is CASSYSPGLAGGTPNEQFF. The CDR3 DNA reads as TGTGCCAGCAGTTACTCTCCGGGACTAGCGGGGGGGACCCCCAATGAGCAGTTCTTC. The V and J genes are TRBV6-5 and TRBJ2-1, with 16 bases fitting TRBD2. The ends lost 0 bases at V and 6 bases at J; junction bases unmatched: 8. Germline loops: CDR1 MNHEY, CDR2 SVGAGI. The CDR3 extends over 19 amino acids.

V is TRBV3-1 and J is TRBJ2-7; D gene unclear. V was shortened by 4 bases and J by 0 bases, with 10 bases between the two germline ends. The germline V gene encodes CDR1 LGHDT and CDR2 YNNKEL (reference sequence). CDR3 length equals 14 residues. The CDR3 coding sequence is TGTGCCAGCAGCCCAACACTGAGCTCCTACGAGCAGTACTTC. Translating gives CASSPTLSSYEQYF.

This clonotype was counted between two and nine times. This chain joins TRBV20-1 and TRBJ2-3; TRBD2 aligns across 7 bases. The germline CDR1 and CDR2 sequences are DFQATT and SNEGSKA (reference sequence). There are 13 residues in the CDR3. V shed 5 bases, J shed 0 bases, and the junction held 2 bases outside the gene matches. CDR3 nucleotide sequence: TGCAGTGCTGGCGGGGGAAGCACAGATACGCAGTATTTT. Encoded protein: CSAGGGSTDTQYF.

This clonotype was found many times. The chain uses TRBV3-1 and TRBJ2-7; 10 bases fit TRBD1. V shed 7 bases and J 6 bases; nucleotides not matched to a gene: 9. Germline CDR1 is LGHDT and CDR2 is YNNKEL (reference sequence). This CDR3 region has 14 residues. This CDR3 reads CASTGDRGRSEQYF. DNA for the CDR3: TGTGCCAGCACCGGAGACAGGGGGCGTTCCGAGCAGTACTTC.

In this sample, this clonotype turned up a few times. The chain carries TRBV12-3 or TRBV12-4 and TRBJ1-5; the D is unclear. Deletions cut 0 bases from V and 5 bases from J, with 5 bases between. The CDR3 consists of 13 residues. The CDR3 nucleotides are TGTGCCAGCAGTTTAGCGCTATATCAGCCCCAGCATTTT. Amino acid sequence: CASSLALYQPQHF.

This clonotype was detected only a few times. This chain joins TRBV20-1 and TRBJ2-1; 7 positions agree with TRBD2. The CDR3 runs to 16 residues. The junction had 12 bases not matched to a gene; V was cut back by 0 bases and J by 7 bases. CDR1 and CDR2 from the germline V gene are DFQATT and SNEGSKA (reference sequence). The CDR3 spells CSARDGLTRGGNEQFF. The CDR3 nucleotides read TGCAGTGCTAGAGATGGACTAACTAGGGGAGGGAATGAGCAGTTCTTC.

This clonotype was observed a few times. The genes are TRBV9 and TRBJ2-5; D remains unclear. Germline V CDR1 and CDR2: SGDLS, YYNGEE. The CDR3 loop spans 15 amino acids. Trimming shortened V by 0 bases and J by 2 bases, and 11 bases separated the two germline ends. The CDR3 sequence is CASSVEDGGQETQYF. The CDR3 DNA is TGTGCCAGCAGCGTAGAGGACGGCGGACAAGAGACCCAGTACTTC. Full variable domain (outside the CDR3, taken from reference TRBV9 and TRBJ2-5): DSGVTQTPKHLITATGQRVTLRCSPRSGDLSVYWYQQSLDQGLQFLIQYYNGEERAKGNILERFSAQQFPDLHSELNLSSLELGDSALYFCASSVEDGGQETQYFGPGTRLLVL.

This clonotype was observed a handful of times. The chain has TRBV4-1 and TRBJ2-1; maybe TRBD2 (6 bases). Germline V gene data show CDR1 as MGHRA and CDR2 as YSYEKL. The V end was cut by 1 base, the J end by 9 bases, with 16 bases between. The CDR3 totals 15 residues. The CDR3 DNA reads TGCGCCAGCAGCCAAGCCGGGACTCGGTCCGGTGAGCAGTTCTTC. It translates to CASSQAGTRSGEQFF.

As regards this clonotype: Compared with germline, one end of the junction differs, possibly owing to a read error. The chain is built from TRBV25-1 and TRBJ1-1, with 7 bases aligning to TRBD1. The CDR3 consists of 12 residues. Germline V gives CDR1 MGHDK, CDR2 SYGVNS. CDR3 nucleotide sequence: TGTACCAGCAGGGAACAGGGGTATGAAGCTTTCTTT. Protein product: CTSREQGYEAFF. Drawing the rest from reference TRBV25-1 and TRBJ1-1, the complete variable domain is EADIYQTPRYLVIGTGKKITLECSQTMGHDKMYWYQQDPGMELHLIHYSYGVNSTEKGDLSSESTVSRIRTEHFPLTLESARPSHTSQYLCTSREQGYEAFFGQGTRLTVV.

The chain recombines TRBV9 with TRBJ1-6; D is ambiguous. This CDR3 has 14 residues. The V and J ends lost 0 bases and 8 bases respectively, with 9 bases between them. Germline V CDR1 and CDR2: SGDLS, YYNGEE. CDR3 bases: TGTGCCAGCAGCGTAGGGGATTCAGATTCACCCCTCCACTTT. Translated, it gives CASSVGDSDSPLHF.

This chain links TRBV20-1 with TRBJ2-5, with 8 bases fitting TRBD2. The germline V gene has CDR1 DFQATT and CDR2 SNEGSKA (reference sequence). The CDR3 loop spans 14 amino acids. V lost 6 bases and J lost 0; bases outside the gene matches: 6. The CDR3 DNA is TGCAGTGCCCGACGGGGGGGATACCAAGAGACCCAGTACTTC. Protein product: CSARRGGYQETQYF.

The chain couples TRBV4-3 to TRBJ2-2; possible D gene TRBD2, 7 bases. Trimming left V 8 bases short and J 4 bases short, with 17 bases between. The germline V gene has CDR1 LGHNA and CDR2 YSLEER. The CDR3 extends over 15 amino acids. The CDR3 region is CASRKGGAVTGELFF. In nucleotides, the CDR3 is TGCGCCAGCCGAAAGGGGGGGGCGGTCACCGGGGAGCTGTTTTTT.

In its sample, this clonotype was seen many times. The rearrangement joins TRBV20-1 to TRBJ2-1; D not certain. V lost 2 bases to trimming and J lost 10 bases, with 9 bases between them. The germline CDR1 and CDR2 sequences are DFQATT and SNEGSKA (reference sequence). This CDR3 has 11 residues. The CDR3 reads CSARILGEQFF. DNA for the CDR3: TGCAGTGCTAGAATCCTGGGAGAGCAGTTCTTC.

This clonotype has just a few counts. The CDR3 region has the DNA TGTGCCAGCAGGGGACTAGCGGGACTCTCCGGGGAGCTGTTTTTT. It codes for CASRGLAGLSGELFF. The gene calls are TRBV7-2 and TRBJ2-2, with TRBD2 identical over 13 bases. After removal of 6 bases from V and 6 bases from J, the junction contained 4 bases not matched to a gene. The CDR3 length is 15 residues. The V gene's germline CDR1 is SGHTA and CDR2 FQGNSA.

This clonotype was counted only a few times. This chain links TRBV28 with TRBJ2-7, with 8 bases aligning to TRBD1. Germline V gives CDR1 MDHEN, CDR2 SYDVKM. J lost 8 bases, V lost 5 bases, and 8 bases had no gene match. The CDR3 spans 13 residues. This CDR3 reads CASSLGQGSKQYF. CDR3 sequence (DNA): TGTGCCAGCAGTCTCGGACAGGGTAGCAAGCAGTACTTC. The full variable domain, rest sourced from reference TRBV28 and TRBJ2-7, is DVKVTQSSRYLVKRTGEKVFLECVQDMDHENMFWYRQDPGLGLRLIYFSYDVKMKEKGDIPEGYSVSREKKERFSLILESASTNQTSMYLCASSLGQGSKQYFGPGTRLTVT.

This clonotype was counted ten times or more. V usage is TRBV12-3 or TRBV12-4 and J usage is TRBJ2-6; no definite D call. The CDR3 is 14 amino acids. V was trimmed by 3 bases and J by 4 bases, leaving 7 bases between them. The CDR3 loop is CASSFLAGANVLTF. Written as DNA, the CDR3 is TGTGCCAGCAGTTTTTTGGCCGGGGCCAACGTCCTGACTTTC.

This chain uses TRBV5-4 with TRBJ2-7, with 12 positions matching TRBD1. The CDR3 runs 14 residues. The J segment lost 6 bases and the V segment lost 5 bases, leaving 6 bases of the junction unmatched. The germline V gene encodes CDR1 SGHNT and CDR2 YYREEE (reference sequence). The CDR3 nucleotides read TGTGCCAGCAGTTCCGGGACAGGGGGCTCCGAGCAGTACTTC. Protein sequence: CASSSGTGGSEQYF.

This sequence joins TRBV7-2 and TRBJ1-2, with TRBD1 as a possible D gene (5 bases). The V end was cut by 1 base, the J end by 4 bases, with 10 bases between. The germline CDR1 and CDR2 sequences are SGHTA and FQGNSA. The CDR3 contains 14 residues. CDR3 loop: CASSLEGRFYGYTF. In DNA, the CDR3 is TGTGCCAGCAGCTTAGAGGGACGGTTCTATGGCTACACCTTC.

This clonotype was counted only a few times. The rearrangement uses TRBV5-1 and TRBJ1-1; maybe TRBD1 (5 bases). The germline CDR1 and CDR2 sequences are SGHRS and YFSETQ. The CDR3 contains 14 residues. The V and J ends lost 0 bases and 6 bases respectively, with 12 bases between them. CDR3 DNA: TGCGCCAGCAGCTTGGTGAGACAGTCCCCTGAAGCTTTCTTT. It is translated as CASSLVRQSPEAFF.

This clonotype was observed a handful of times. This rearrangement joins TRBV2 to TRBJ1-2, with 8 bases fitting TRBD1. This CDR3 spans 16 amino acids. The V gene end was trimmed by 5 bases and the J gene end by 8 bases; junction bases not matched to a gene: 16. Germline V gene lookup returns CDR1 SNHLY and CDR2 FYNNEI. The CDR3 sequence is CASSLHPRDRNLGYTF. In nucleotides, the CDR3 is TGTGCCAGCAGTCTCCACCCCCGGGACAGGAATCTGGGCTACACCTTC.

CDR3 DNA: TGCAGTGCTAGAGACCGACCTTCCGGGACTAGCGCCTACAATGAGCAGTTCTTC. This encodes CSARDRPSGTSAYNEQFF. V is TRBV20-1 and J is TRBJ2-1, with 10 bases that match TRBD2. The germline gives CDR1 DFQATT, CDR2 SNEGSKA (reference sequence). This CDR3 comprises 18 residues. Trimming removed 0 bases from V and 2 bases from J; junction bases left unmatched: 10.